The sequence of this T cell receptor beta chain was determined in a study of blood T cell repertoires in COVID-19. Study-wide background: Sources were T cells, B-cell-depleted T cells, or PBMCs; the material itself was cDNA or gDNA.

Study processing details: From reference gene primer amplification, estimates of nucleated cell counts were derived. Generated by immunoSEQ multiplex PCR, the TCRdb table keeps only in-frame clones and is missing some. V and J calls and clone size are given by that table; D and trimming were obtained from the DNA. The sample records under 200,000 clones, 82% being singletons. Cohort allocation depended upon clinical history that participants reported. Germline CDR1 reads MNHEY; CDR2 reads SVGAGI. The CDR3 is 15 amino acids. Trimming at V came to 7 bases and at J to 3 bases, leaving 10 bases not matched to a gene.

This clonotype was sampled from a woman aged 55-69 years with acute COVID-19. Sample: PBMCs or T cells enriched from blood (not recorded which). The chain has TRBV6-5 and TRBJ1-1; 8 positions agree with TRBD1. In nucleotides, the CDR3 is TGTGCCAGCAATACCAGGGGGCGCGGGTACACTGAAGCTTTCTTT. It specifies CASNTRGRGYTEAFF.